This TCR beta chain was sequenced in a study of shared clonotypes between healthy human individuals. Study-wide background: Plates per donor: three CD4 naive, three CD4 memory, two CD8 naive, one CD8 memory.

The naive CD8 subset, CD45RO-negative cells positively selected for CCR7, excluded terminally differentiated effector memory CD45RA+ cells. This CDR3 is 15 amino acids long. The germline CDR1 and CDR2 sequences are MNHEY and SMNVEV (reference sequence). The V segment lost 5 bases and the J segment 5 bases; nucleotides outside the gene matches: 9. Evenly divided among several immunoSEQ plates was the genomic DNA of each subset. Some clones are missing from TCRdb's copy, which holds only in-frame ones; the method was immunoSEQ multiplex PCR. The repertoire includes around 2.1 million clones, roughly 91% of them detected once, and 1.5% to 2% sits in the top ten.

The rearrangement links TRBV27 to TRBJ2-5, with 9 bases matching TRBD1. The sequence was obtained from a man between 18 and 35 years old in good health. Some clones in this sample may be carry-over from other donors' samples. Sequencing input: naive CD8+ T cells from PBMCs. The CDR3 DNA follows: TGTGCCAGCAGTCTCATACAGGGGGCGCGGGAGACCCAGTACTTC. Translation: CASSLIQGARETQYF.